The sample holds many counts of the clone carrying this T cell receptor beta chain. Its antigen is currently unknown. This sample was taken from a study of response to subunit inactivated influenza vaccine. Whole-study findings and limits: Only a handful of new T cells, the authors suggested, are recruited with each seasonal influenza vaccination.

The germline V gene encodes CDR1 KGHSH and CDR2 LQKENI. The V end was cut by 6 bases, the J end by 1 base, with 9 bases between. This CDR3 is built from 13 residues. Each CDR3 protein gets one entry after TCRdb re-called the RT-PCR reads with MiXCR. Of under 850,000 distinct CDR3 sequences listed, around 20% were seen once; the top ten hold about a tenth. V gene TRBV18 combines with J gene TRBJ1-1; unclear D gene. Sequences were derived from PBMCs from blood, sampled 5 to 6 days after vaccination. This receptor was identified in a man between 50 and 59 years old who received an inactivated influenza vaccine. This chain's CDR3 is CASSPNGNTEAFF. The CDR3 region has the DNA TGTGCCAGCTCCCCAAACGGGAACACTGAAGCTTTCTTT.